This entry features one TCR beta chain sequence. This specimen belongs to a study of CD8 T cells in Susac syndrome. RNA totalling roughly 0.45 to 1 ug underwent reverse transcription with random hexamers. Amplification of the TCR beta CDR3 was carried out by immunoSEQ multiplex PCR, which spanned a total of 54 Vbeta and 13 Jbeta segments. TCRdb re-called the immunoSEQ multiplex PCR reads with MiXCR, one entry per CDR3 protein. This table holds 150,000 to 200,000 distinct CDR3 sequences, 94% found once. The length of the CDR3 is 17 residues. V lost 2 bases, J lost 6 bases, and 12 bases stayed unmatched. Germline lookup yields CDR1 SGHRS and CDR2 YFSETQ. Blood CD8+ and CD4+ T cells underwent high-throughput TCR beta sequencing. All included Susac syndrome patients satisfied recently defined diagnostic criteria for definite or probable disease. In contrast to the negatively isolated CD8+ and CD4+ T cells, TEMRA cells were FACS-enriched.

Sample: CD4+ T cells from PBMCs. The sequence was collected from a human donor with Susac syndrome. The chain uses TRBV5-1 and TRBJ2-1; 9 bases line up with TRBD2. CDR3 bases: TGCGCCAGCAGCTTCAGCGGGGGGCCAACCTTAGGCAATGAGCAGTTCTTC. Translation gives CASSFSGGPTLGNEQFF.